This paragraph reports one T cell receptor beta chain. In assigning cohorts, the study relied on participant-reported clinical history. Recovered status applied to Cohort 3 donors who had two consecutive negative PCRs. It also applied to those with clearance or with symptom resolution. V gave up 2 bases and J gave up 0 bases, with 4 bases separating them. In germline, CDR1 is SGHTS, CDR2 YDEGEE. The CDR3 runs to 13 residues. These data belong to a study of blood T cell repertoires in COVID-19. Study at large: From the United States, Italy and Spain came samples of acute and convalescent COVID-19.

TCRdb's copy holds only in-frame clones and misses some; the assay was immunoSEQ multiplex PCR. Of 150,000 or so clones in the sample, over 75% were seen once. The sample was PBMCs or T cells enriched from blood (not recorded which). The chain is built from TRBV5-8 and TRBJ2-3, with D hard to call. The clonotype comes from a man in his forties who had recovered from COVID-19. The CDR3 bases are TGTGCCAGCAGCTTCTCTAGCACAGATACGCAGTATTTT. It translates to CASSFSSTDTQYF.